This T cell receptor (beta chain) was identified during a study of T cell responses to AZD1222 COVID-19 vaccine. Study-level results: Baseline serology detected seropositivity in only 5 or 6 AZD1222 recipients.

A word on this clone: The target antigen is unknown.

Looked up from germline, CDR1 is MRHNA and CDR2 is SNTAGT. Trimming took 3 bases from V and 7 from J, leaving 17 bases between them. This CDR3 comprises 15 residues. Second doses that came at about 4 or about 12 weeks were put together. TCRdb's copy holds only in-frame clones and misses some; the assay was immunoSEQ multiplex PCR. The profile shows more than 150,000 clones, around 90% of them singletons. This material consisted of peripheral blood, taken 28 days after the second AZD1222 dose. The sequence came from an adult who received the AZD1222 COVID-19 vaccine. V is TRBV6-4 and J is TRBJ2-3; tentatively, D is TRBD2 (6 bases). The CDR3 sequence: CASSEAGGDVNTQYF. CDR3 bases: TGTGCCAGCAGTGAGGCCGGCGGGGATGTAAATACGCAGTATTTT.